This TCR beta chain was observed in a study of naive and memory T cell subsets. Findings and limits, study-wide: From naive to CM, EM and EMRA, diversity decreased and Gini increased.

Both TRBC1 and TRBC2 were covered by a beta constant-region primer of two equimolar oligonucleotides. Nested alpha and beta constant-region primers with the SP2 primer drove four PCR rounds on ligated cDNA. TCRdb reprocessed the UMI-ligation and nested PCR reads with MiXCR, giving one entry per CDR3 protein. The profile shows 120,000 or so distinct CDR3 sequences, 35% to 45% of them singletons. About this clonotype itself: The antigen remains unidentified.

Germline loops: CDR1 KGHSH, CDR2 LQKENI. CDR3 length: 15 amino acids. The V and J ends lost 0 bases and 7 bases, in that order; junction bases with no gene match: 5. From the second PCR step, alpha and beta chains were amplified apart. Cells stained for CD3, CD4, CD8, CD45RA and CD27 were sorted into four subsets. Specimen: central memory CD4+ T cells from blood. The receptor comes from a human donor in good health. The chain uses TRBV18 and TRBJ1-5; 8 bases agree with TRBD1. The DNA for the CDR3 is TGTGCCAGCTCACCACCGACAGGGGCAGGGCAGCCCCAGCATTTT. This encodes CASSPPTGAGQPQHF.